This TCR beta chain is drawn from a study of blood T cells in healthy people across ages (dated by TCRdb to the mid-2010s). The study in broad terms: In model experiments, roughly one uniquely barcoded TCR beta cDNA molecule per two T cells was captured by template switching. To track age-related changes in TCR beta repertoire diversity, the study relied on deep sequencing normalized with unique cDNA molecular identifiers. The donors were divided into four age groups: young (average approximately 17 years), middle-aged (roughly 42), aged (approximately 62) and long-lived (nearly 85). To avoid experimental bias, donors of different ages were distributed randomly across sequencing lanes. Using the same blood draw, the study looked at two additional independent replicas of 1 million unique cDNA reads for two donors, one aged 18 to 30 and the other aged 80 or older.

Systemically healthy Caucasian individuals from Russia, some 36 in total and aged about 6 to 100 years, were included as donors. Each donor gave ten milliliters of peripheral blood, collected into EDTA-treated Vacutainer tubes. Ficoll-Paque density-gradient centrifugation was used to isolate PBMCs, with at least 6.5 million per sample. Total RNA was extracted from PBMCs with Trizol reagent, with at least 6 micrograms obtained per sample. Naive CD45RAhigh/CD27high T cell percentages were measured by flow cytometry on a PBMC aliquot from every donor. Receptors were amplified or captured by 5' RACE. The sample was run on an Illumina HiSeq 2500. A second about 7 to 12 cycle PCR used a sample-barcoded 5' primer and a J-beta primer mix. A unique molecular identifier was introduced onto each TCR beta cDNA molecule by a template-switch 5' adaptor carrying 12 random nucleotides. At least 2.5 million CDR3-containing paired-end reads were obtained from each sample. First-strand cDNA was synthesized from all RNA with the Mint cDNA synthesis kit, primed by a TRBC-specific oligonucleotide. After uracil-DNA glycosylase treatment, a first 18-cycle PCR used universal primers M1SS and BC2_uni_R on all cDNA. On the authors' methods: For normalization, 1 million high-quality reads, each with a distinct molecular identifier, were randomly selected from each sample. Reads sharing molecular identifiers were discarded rather than binned into consensus sequences. MiTCR, with a Q25 quality threshold and the strictest error-elimination algorithm, was used for CDR3 identification, clonotype clustering and error correction. A nonparametric unseen species model with Euler transformation was used to estimate a lower bound on total TCR beta diversity. Through fastp at Q25 and MiXCR, TCRdb rebuilt clones from the public reads, retaining in-frame beta chains. A single entry per CDR3 protein holds the most common genes and DNA from its merged rows. TCRdb's processing, not the authors', yielded these V and J calls. This sample gives about 2 million distinct CDR3 sequences in total; around 50% of them show up just once. Of the sample, around 2.1% is held by the ten largest clones.

According to the germline V gene (reference sequence), CDR1 reads DFQATT and CDR2 reads SNEGSKA. The CDR3, from cysteine to phenylalanine, totals 16 residues. This entry keeps only the CDR3 DNA: 48 bases, framed from base 1. Study-wide conclusions, independent of this receptor: Compared with the aged group, more naive CD4+ T cells, fewer expanded clones and increased TCR diversity were shown by the long-lived group, suggesting age selection. Bulk unsorted PBMC profiling prevented conclusive comparison of naive and antigen-experienced compartments. Estimates of total diversity from one million sequenced T cells were regarded as lower bounds and underestimates. Donor CMV infection status was unknown, potentially confounding age-related changes in expanded clonotypes. Observed TCR beta diversity per million T cells fell roughly linearly with age, and a significant reduction was already apparent by age around 40. Observed TCR beta diversity correlated strongly with the percentage of naive T cells measured by flow cytometry.

Concerning this clonotype itself: Its antigen is still unknown. Base qualities are not recorded, but no much larger clone differs from it by a single base.

The chain links TRBV20-1 with TRBJ2-1; TRBD2 matches 10 bases in the middle. The end of the DNA fits TRBJ2-7 better, so the J call may be wrong. This clonotype was sampled from a woman aged 40-49 years in good health. The sequenced sample consisted of blood. The CDR3: CSARPSSGGFYNEQYF. The DNA is as follows: TGCAGTGCTAGACCCTCTAGCGGGGGCTTCTACAATGAGCAGTACTTC.